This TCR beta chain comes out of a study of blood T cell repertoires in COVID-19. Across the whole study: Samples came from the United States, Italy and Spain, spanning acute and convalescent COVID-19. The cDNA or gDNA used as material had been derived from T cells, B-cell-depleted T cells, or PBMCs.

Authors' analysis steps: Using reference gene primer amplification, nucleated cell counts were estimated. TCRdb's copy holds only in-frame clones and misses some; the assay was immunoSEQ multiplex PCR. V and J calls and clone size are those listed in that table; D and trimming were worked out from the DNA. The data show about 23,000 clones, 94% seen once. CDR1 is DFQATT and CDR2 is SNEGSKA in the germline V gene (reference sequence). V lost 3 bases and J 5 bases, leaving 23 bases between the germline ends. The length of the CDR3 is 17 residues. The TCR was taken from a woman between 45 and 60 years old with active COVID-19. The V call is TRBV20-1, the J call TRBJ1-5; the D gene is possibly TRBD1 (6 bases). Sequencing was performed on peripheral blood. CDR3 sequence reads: CSASSSRGDQWDQPQHF. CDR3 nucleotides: TGCAGTGCTAGTTCATCCAGGGGCGATCAGTGGGATCAGCCCCAGCATTTT.